Listed here are 30 T cell receptor beta chains from one sample, sequenced in a study of cytomegalovirus exposure and HLA in healthy donors. PCR was performed using 60 Vbeta and 13 Jbeta primers. The method was immunoSEQ multiplex PCR; TCRdb's version includes in-frame clones alone and lacks a portion of them. The sample holds more than 95,000 clones; around 70% are singletons and the top ten take around a tenth. Sequencing input: PBMCs. These receptors all come from a woman in her 50s in good health and CMV-seropositive.

V and J are TRBV28 and TRBJ1-2; no clear D gene. The germline CDR1 and CDR2 sequences are MDHEN and SYDVKM. V was pared by 3 bases and J by 1 base, with 9 bases between. The CDR3 has 14 amino acids. This chain's CDR3 is CASSLVTVNYGYTF. As DNA, the CDR3 is TGTGCCAGCAGTTTGGTCACTGTTAACTATGGCTACACCTTC.

On this clone itself: Other nucleotide sequences in the sample specify the same CDR3. The chain couples TRBV9 to TRBJ1-1; no firm D call. CDR3 size: 13 residues. Germline V CDR1 and CDR2: SGDLS, YYNGEE. Trimming removed 2 bases from V and 0 bases from J, with 5 bases in between. This chain's CDR3 is CASSVLLNTEAFF. The CDR3 region has the DNA TGTGCCAGCAGCGTCTTGTTGAACACTGAAGCTTTCTTT. The full variable domain, its missing parts supplied by reference TRBV9 and TRBJ1-1, is DSGVTQTPKHLITATGQRVTLRCSPRSGDLSVYWYQQSLDQGLQFLIQYYNGEERAKGNILERFSAQQFPDLHSELNLSSLELGDSALYFCASSVLLNTEAFFGQGTRLTVV.

The chain has TRBV5-4 and TRBJ2-3, with 7 nucleotides matching TRBD1. CDR3 length equals 14 residues. CDR1 is SGHNT, CDR2 YYREEE, per germline (reference sequence). Trimming took 0 bases from V and 4 from J; bases not matched to a gene: 2. DNA for the CDR3: TGTGCCAGCAGCTTGGTTCAGGGGGCAGATACGCAGTATTTT. Translated: CASSLVQGADTQYF.

This clone was observed a single time. The V call is TRBV15, the J call TRBJ1-1; D is unclear. V was pared by 0 bases and J by 2 bases, with 7 bases between. Germline CDR1 and CDR2: LNHNV and YYDKDF (reference sequence). This CDR3 has 14 amino acids. CDR3 loop: CATSRERLNTEAFF. The CDR3 region has the DNA TGTGCCACCAGCAGAGAGAGACTAAACACTGAAGCTTTCTTT.

This clone was recorded a few times. The V call is TRBV7-6, the J call TRBJ1-2; D is uncertain. The V gene's germline CDR1 is SGHVS and CDR2 FNYEAQ. Deletions cut 0 bases from V and 4 bases from J, with 6 bases between. The CDR3 extends over 13 amino acids. The CDR3 reads CASSLALSYGYTF. CDR3 sequence (DNA): TGTGCCAGCAGCTTAGCGCTCAGCTATGGCTACACCTTC.

This rearrangement joins TRBV18 to TRBJ1-1, with D uncertain. The CDR3 contains 15 residues. The germline V and J ends were trimmed by 4 bases and 1 base, with 13 bases remaining between them. Looked up from germline, CDR1 is KGHSH and CDR2 is LQKENI. The CDR3 region has the DNA TGTGCCAGCTCACTCCTCGCGAGCCCGAACACTGAAGCTTTCTTT. Translating it yields CASSLLASPNTEAFF.

This chain uses TRBV19 with TRBJ2-6; maybe TRBD2 (5 bases). CDR3 length: 16 residues. Germline V gene sequence: CDR1 LNHDA, CDR2 SQIVND (reference sequence). V gave up 4 bases and J gave up 0 bases, with 10 bases separating them. CDR3 DNA: TGTGCCAGTAGTAAATCCGAGGGCTCTGGGGCCAACGTCCTGACTTTC. It is translated as CASSKSEGSGANVLTF.

The J gene is TRBJ2-1, the V gene TRBV7-3; no definite D call. The germline gives CDR1 SGHTA, CDR2 FQGTGA. The CDR3 consists of 13 residues. V was clipped by 2 bases and J by 8 bases, with 10 bases between them. In DNA, the CDR3 is TGTGCCAGCAGCTTAGGCGGCGACGATGAGCAGTTCTTC. Protein product: CASSLGGDDEQFF.

The chain recombines TRBV30 with TRBJ1-2; a weak D match, TRBD1 (5 bases). There are 14 residues in the CDR3. Germline V gene data show CDR1 as GTSNPN and CDR2 as SVGIG (reference sequence). Trimming cost V 5 bases and J 2 bases, with 15 bases left between them. This chain's CDR3 is CAWGRVPENYGYTF. The CDR3 DNA is TGTGCCTGGGGCAGGGTACCCGAAAACTATGGCTACACCTTC.

The chain links TRBV6-5 to TRBJ2-7; weak D call: TRBD1 (6 bases). Germline-derived CDR1 and CDR2 are MNHEY and SVGAGI. CDR3 length equals 16 residues. The V gene lost 0 bases and the J gene lost 5 bases, with 17 bases spanning the gap. This CDR3 reads CASSYSRGGPPHEQYF. In DNA, the CDR3 is TGTGCCAGCAGTTACTCGAGAGGGGGACCCCCCCACGAGCAGTACTTC.

The chain has TRBV6-5 and TRBJ1-2, with a possible D match to TRBD1 (6 bases). The germline CDR1 and CDR2 sequences are MNHEY and SVGAGI. V was cut by 6 bases and J by 2 bases, with 13 bases left in between. The CDR3 has 14 amino acids. Here the CDR3 DNA reads TGTGCCAGCAGACCTTCAACAGGGAACTATGGCTACACCTTC. This gives the protein CASRPSTGNYGYTF.

The chain recombines TRBV6-5 with TRBJ2-7; unclear D gene. The CDR3 consists of 16 residues. Germline V gives CDR1 MNHEY, CDR2 SVGAGI. With 0 bases removed from V and 0 bases from J, the gap between germline ends came to 12 bases. CDR3 residues: CASSYSGSPSSYEQYF. CDR3 in DNA: TGTGCCAGCAGTTACTCGGGCAGCCCGAGCTCCTACGAGCAGTACTTC.

The table lists this clone with a few counts. This sequence joins TRBV19 and TRBJ1-4; possible D gene TRBD1, 5 bases. Trimming shortened V by 5 bases and J by 3 bases, and 13 bases separated the two germline ends. Germline V gene lookup returns CDR1 LNHDA and CDR2 SQIVND (reference sequence). The CDR3 runs 15 residues. CDR3 DNA sequence: TGTGCCAGTAGTCCCGCGGGGCGGCCTAATGAAAAACTGTTTTTT. Translation: CASSPAGRPNEKLFF.

V and J are TRBV9 and TRBJ2-1, with TRBD2 matching 9 bases. This CDR3 is 17 amino acids long. Germline CDR1 and CDR2: SGDLS and YYNGEE. With V trimmed by 3 bases and J by 2 bases, 9 bases remained unmatched. The CDR3 loop is CASSADRAGGPYNEQFF. The CDR3 nucleotides read TGTGCCAGCAGCGCCGATCGCGCGGGAGGGCCCTACAATGAGCAGTTCTTC.

The CDR3 spells CSVESTGNTEAFF. DNA for the CDR3: TGCAGCGTTGAAAGTACAGGAAATACTGAAGCTTTCTTT. The rearrangement links TRBV29-1 to TRBJ1-1; tentatively, D is TRBD1 (5 bases). The CDR3 spans 13 residues. The V end lost 2 bases, the J end lost 5 bases, and 12 bases lay between the germline ends. The germline CDR1 and CDR2 sequences are SQVTM and ANQGSEA.

The gene calls are TRBV9 and TRBJ1-5; TRBD1 is a possible D gene (6 bases). Between the trimmed V and J ends, which lost 3 bases and 3 bases, there was a span of 13 bases. The CDR3 runs 15 residues. Per the germline V gene, CDR1 is SGDLS and CDR2 is YYNGEE. The CDR3 DNA reads TGTGCCAGCAGCGAGAGGGGGGGAATCAATCAGCCCCAGCATTTT. Translated, it gives CASSERGGINQPQHF.

The V and J genes are TRBV6-4 and TRBJ2-3; D is unclear. Germline V gene data show CDR1 as MRHNA and CDR2 as SNTAGT. The CDR3 covers 14 residues. Between the trimmed V and J ends, which lost 6 bases and 5 bases, there was a span of 15 bases. The CDR3 DNA follows: TGTGCCAGCAGCGCCTCCAGCCCGGGAGATACGCAGTATTTT. Translation: CASSASSPGDTQYF.

V usage is TRBV5-1 and J usage is TRBJ2-7, with 9 nucleotides matching TRBD1. J lost 5 bases, V lost 4 bases, and 7 bases had no gene match. The CDR3 spans 14 residues. CDR1 SGHRS and CDR2 YFSETQ come from the germline V gene. The CDR3 protein is CASSTGQGHDEQYF. For the CDR3, the DNA is TGCGCCAGCAGCACCGGACAGGGGCATGACGAGCAGTACTTC. Full variable domain (rest looked up from reference TRBV5-1 and TRBJ2-7): KAGVTQTPRYLIKTRGQQVTLSCSPISGHRSVSWYQQTPGQGLQFLFEYFSETQRNKGNFPGRFSGRQFSNSRSEMNVSTLELGDSALYLCASSTGQGHDEQYFGPGTRLTVT.

The chain recombines TRBV28 with TRBJ2-1; 10 bases agree with TRBD2. Germline V gene data show CDR1 as MDHEN and CDR2 as SYDVKM. V lost 5 bases to trimming and J lost 5 bases; unmatched junction nucleotides: 6. The CDR3 covers 15 residues. Here the CDR3 DNA reads TGTGCCAGCAGTATTAGCGGGAGGAACGACAATGAGCAGTTCTTC. The encoded protein is CASSISGRNDNEQFF.

The V and J genes are TRBV5-1 and TRBJ2-2, with 8 bases identical to TRBD1. The ends lost 4 bases at V and 4 bases at J; junction bases unmatched: 12. Germline values: CDR1 SGHRS, CDR2 YFSETQ. The CDR3 spans 17 residues. The CDR3 coding sequence is TGCGCCAGCAGCCCTGACGGACAGGGAGGACTCACCGGGGAGCTGTTTTTT. Protein: CASSPDGQGGLTGELFF.

The rearrangement joins TRBV5-1 to TRBJ2-3; a weak D match, TRBD1 (5 bases). CDR3 length: 14 residues. Germline values: CDR1 SGHRS, CDR2 YFSETQ. The V and J ends lost 4 bases and 2 bases respectively, with 11 bases between them. Here the CDR3 reads CASSPGHSTDTQYF. For the CDR3, the DNA is TGCGCCAGCAGCCCCGGACACTCCACAGATACGCAGTATTTT.

V usage is TRBV28 and J usage is TRBJ2-7; D unclear. The germline CDR1 and CDR2 sequences are MDHEN and SYDVKM. This CDR3 spans 11 amino acids. Between the trimmed V and J ends, which lost 6 bases and 5 bases, there was a span of 8 bases. The CDR3 DNA sequence: TGTGCCAGCAGCTTAGGGCACGAGCAGTACTTC. Its translation is CASSLGHEQYF. Looking up the rest from reference TRBV28 and TRBJ2-7 gives the full variable domain: DVKVTQSSRYLVKRTGEKVFLECVQDMDHENMFWYRQDPGLGLRLIYFSYDVKMKEKGDIPEGYSVSREKKERFSLILESASTNQTSMYLCASSLGHEQYFGPGTRLTVT.

This chain uses TRBV7-2 with TRBJ2-1; TRBD1 matches at 10 bases. Trimming cost V 5 bases and J 8 bases; bases outside gene matches: 9. CDR1 is SGHTA and CDR2 is FQGNSA in the germline V gene. The CDR3 sequence is 15 residues long. DNA for the CDR3: TGTGCCAGCAGCCCCGGGACAGGGGATCCGGATGAGCAGTTCTTC. It encodes CASSPGTGDPDEQFF.

The chain couples TRBV5-8 to TRBJ1-2; a weak D match, TRBD1 (6 bases). Germline V gives CDR1 SGHTS, CDR2 YDEGEE. V was pared by 4 bases and J by 4 bases, with 17 bases between. This CDR3 has 15 amino acids. The CDR3 reads CASSPRDKGGYGYTF. In DNA form, the CDR3 reads TGTGCCAGCAGCCCTCGGGACAAAGGGGGCTATGGCTACACCTTC.

The V gene is TRBV19, the J gene TRBJ1-5, with TRBD1 identical over 7 bases. Per the germline V gene, CDR1 is LNHDA and CDR2 is SQIVND (reference sequence). The CDR3 sequence is 13 residues long. V dropped 5 bases and J dropped 7; count of bases not matched to a gene: 5. The CDR3 region is CASSPQGEQPQHF. CDR3 DNA: TGTGCCAGTAGTCCCCAGGGGGAACAGCCCCAGCATTTT.

This chain links TRBV27 with TRBJ1-2; a weak D match, TRBD1 (5 bases). Germline loops: CDR1 MNHEY, CDR2 SMNVEV (reference sequence). The V end lost 5 bases, the J end lost 8 bases, and 15 bases lay between the germline ends. This CDR3 comprises 13 residues. CDR3 amino acids: CASSRLREGGYTF. CDR3 bases: TGTGCCAGCAGTCGACTCAGGGAGGGAGGCTACACCTTC.

This clone was seen only a few times. In DNA form, the CDR3 reads TGTGCCAGCAGCTTGGGGCATCTTAACACTGAAGCTTTCTTT. This sequence encodes CASSLGHLNTEAFF. The V gene is TRBV2, the J gene TRBJ1-1; D may be TRBD1 (5 bases). V lost 6 bases and J 2 bases, leaving 13 bases between the germline ends. Germline V gives CDR1 SNHLY, CDR2 FYNNEI. This CDR3 region has 14 residues.

J is TRBJ2-2 and V is TRBV5-4; 8 nucleotides match TRBD1. This CDR3 contains 15 residues. The ends lost 1 base at V and 5 bases at J; junction bases unmatched: 4. Germline CDR1 reads SGHNT; CDR2 reads YYREEE (reference sequence). The CDR3 DNA is TGTGCCAGCAGCTTGCAGGGGGCGCTTACCGGGGAGCTGTTTTTT. This gives the protein CASSLQGALTGELFF.

The chain joins TRBV6-1 to TRBJ2-7; 7 bases match TRBD2. Per the germline V gene, CDR1 is MNHNS and CDR2 is SASEGT. The CDR3 is 15 residues long. V gave up 2 bases and J gave up 3 bases; unmatched junction bases: 7. This CDR3 reads CASSENPSGNYEQYF. CDR3 DNA sequence: TGTGCCAGCAGTGAAAATCCTAGCGGAAACTACGAGCAGTACTTC.

This sequence joins TRBV6-5 and TRBJ1-1; D possibly corresponds to TRBD1 (6 bases). V was shortened by 2 bases and J by 5 bases, with 12 bases between the two germline ends. The germline V gene encodes CDR1 MNHEY and CDR2 SVGAGI. This CDR3 is built from 14 residues. For the CDR3, the DNA is TGTGCCAGCAGTTACATCACAGGGCAAACTGAAGCTTTCTTT. Its translation is CASSYITGQTEAFF.